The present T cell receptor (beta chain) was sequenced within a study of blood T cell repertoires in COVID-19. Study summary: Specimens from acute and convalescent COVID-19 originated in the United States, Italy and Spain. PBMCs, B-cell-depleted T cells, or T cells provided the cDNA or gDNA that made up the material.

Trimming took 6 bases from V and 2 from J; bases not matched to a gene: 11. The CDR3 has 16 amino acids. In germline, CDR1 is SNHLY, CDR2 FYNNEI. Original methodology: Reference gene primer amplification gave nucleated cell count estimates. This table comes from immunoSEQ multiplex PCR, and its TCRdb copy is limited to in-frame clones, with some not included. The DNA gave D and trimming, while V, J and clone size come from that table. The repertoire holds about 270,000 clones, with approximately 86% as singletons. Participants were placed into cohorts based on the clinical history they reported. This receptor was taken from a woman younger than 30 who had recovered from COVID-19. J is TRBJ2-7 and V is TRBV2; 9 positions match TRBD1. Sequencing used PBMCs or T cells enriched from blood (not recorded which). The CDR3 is CASRKGTGTGTYEQYF. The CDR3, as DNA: TGTGCCAGCAGGAAGGGAACCGGGACAGGGACCTACGAGCAGTACTTC.